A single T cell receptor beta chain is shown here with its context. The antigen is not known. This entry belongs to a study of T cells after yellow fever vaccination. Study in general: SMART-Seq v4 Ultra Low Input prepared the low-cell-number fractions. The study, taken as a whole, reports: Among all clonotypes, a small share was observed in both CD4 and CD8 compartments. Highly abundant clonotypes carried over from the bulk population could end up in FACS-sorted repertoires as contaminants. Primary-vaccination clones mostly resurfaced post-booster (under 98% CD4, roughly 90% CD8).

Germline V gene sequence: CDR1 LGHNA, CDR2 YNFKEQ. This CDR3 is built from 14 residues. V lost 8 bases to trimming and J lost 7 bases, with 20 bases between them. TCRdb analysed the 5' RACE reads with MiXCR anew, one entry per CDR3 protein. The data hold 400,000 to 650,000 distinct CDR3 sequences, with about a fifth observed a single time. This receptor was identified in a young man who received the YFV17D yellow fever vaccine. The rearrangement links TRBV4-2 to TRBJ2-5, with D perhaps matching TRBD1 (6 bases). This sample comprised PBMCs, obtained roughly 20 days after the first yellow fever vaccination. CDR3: CASSSQGSLGTQYF. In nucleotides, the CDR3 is TGTGCCAGCTCCAGTCAGGGGAGTCTGGGGACCCAGTACTTC.